These T cell receptor beta chains were read from a single sample in a study of blood T cells in healthy people across ages. One entry per CDR3 protein, called by TCRdb with MiXCR from the 5' RACE reads. The sample lists hundreds of thousands of distinct CDR3 sequences; 58% were seen once. The source material was blood. The receptor source for this set is a man under 40 in good health. Both conserved end residues are part of each CDR3. D genes are given only for firm matches. Rows give clone size only sometimes, using once, few, many, or a class for an expanded clone.

clone_size	v_call	j_call	d_call	cdr3_nt	cdr3_aa
-	TRBV4-3	TRBJ1-1	-	TGCGCCAGCAGCCGATCCTCAGGGTACGGTGAAGCTTTCTTT	CASSRSSGYGEAFF
few	TRBV5-1	TRBJ2-7	TRBD1	TGCGCCAGCAGCATGACAGGACAGGCCAACTACGAGCAGTACTTC	CASSMTGQANYEQYF
few	TRBV5-1	TRBJ1-2	-	TGCGCCAGCAGCCCGACACAGGGTGACTATGGCTACACCTTC	CASSPTQGDYGYTF
once	TRBV20-1	TRBJ2-1	TRBD1	TGCAGTGCTACAGGAAGAGGCAGGGGGCGTTTATGGATCAATAATGAGCAGTTCTTC	CSATGRGRGRLWINNEQFF
-	TRBV11-2	TRBJ1-2	-	TGTGCCAGCAGCTTATTCGAGGGGATCGGCTACACCTTC	CASSLFEGIGYTF
-	TRBV7-2	TRBJ2-7	-	TGTGCCAGCAGCCCCGACCCCTCAACCTACGAGCAGTACTTC	CASSPDPSTYEQYF
once	TRBV6-2/TRBV6-3	TRBJ2-1	-	TGTGCCAGCTCGGACGAGGCGGGATTCAATGAGCAGTTCTTC	CASSDEAGFNEQFF
-	TRBV6-2/TRBV6-3	TRBJ2-6	-	TGTGCCAGCAGAGACAGGCTGGTCTCTGGGGCCAACGTCCTGACTTTC	CASRDRLVSGANVLTF
-	TRBV7-2	TRBJ2-5	TRBD2	TGTGCCAGCAGCTTAGATGCACCTATAGCGGGGCAGTACTTC	CASSLDAPIAGQYF
few	TRBV27	TRBJ1-5	-	TGTGCCAGCAGCTCGAACGCGGGCCAGCCCCAGCATTTT	CASSSNAGQPQHF
-	TRBV6-2/TRBV6-3	TRBJ2-1	-	TGTGCCAGCAGCCCAGGGAGAGAGACCCAGTTCTTC	CASSPGRETQFF
-	TRBV4-2	TRBJ2-5	TRBD2	TGTGCCAGCAGCCAAGAGGGAGGGCGTGGAGAGACCCAGTACTTC	CASSQEGGRGETQYF
-	TRBV3-1	TRBJ2-5	TRBD2	TGTGCCAGCAGCCAAGATCGGGCTAGCGGGGCTTCGCGTGAGACCCAGTACTTC	CASSQDRASGASRETQYF
-	TRBV20-1	TRBJ2-7	TRBD2	TGCAGTGCTAGAGATAGTAGCGGGAGAGATGAGCAGTACTTC	CSARDSSGRDEQYF
once	TRBV6-6	TRBJ2-7	TRBD1	TGTGCCAGCAGTTACTCGAAACAGGGGCCAGACTCCTACGAGCAGTACTTC	CASSYSKQGPDSYEQYF
once	TRBV30	TRBJ1-1	-	TGTGCCTGGGCTAGGGGTCCCCGGCACACTGAAGCTTTCTTT	CAWARGPRHTEAFF
-	TRBV20-1	TRBJ2-5	TRBD2	TGCAGTGCTAGCGGACTAGCCAATGAGCAGTACTTC	CSASGLANEQYF
-	TRBV6-6	TRBJ2-1	TRBD1	TGTGCCAGCAGGTCGACAGGGCACTTCTACAATGAGCAGTTCTTC	CASRSTGHFYNEQFF
-	TRBV5-1	TRBJ2-6	TRBD1	TGCGCCAGCAGCTTAATGACAGGGGGTATCTCTGGGGCCAACGTCCTGACTTTC	CASSLMTGGISGANVLTF
few	TRBV29-1	TRBJ2-7	-	TGCAGCGTTTCCTACGGGGTACGAGGGGGTTACGAGCAGTACTTC	CSVSYGVRGGYEQYF
-	TRBV27	TRBJ2-1	TRBD2	TGTGCCAGCAGTGCCGGCGGGGGGCCCTTCGAGCAGTTCTTC	CASSAGGGPFEQFF
few	TRBV24-1	TRBJ1-1	-	TGTGCCACCAGGGAGCACGTGGGCACTGAAGCTTTCTTT	CATREHVGTEAFF